Below, 12 T cell receptor beta chains from the same sample are listed, as sequenced in a study of cytomegalovirus exposure and HLA in healthy donors. Primers included in the PCR were 60 Vbeta and 13 Jbeta primers. Some clones are missing from TCRdb's copy, which holds only in-frame ones; the method was immunoSEQ multiplex PCR. Altogether roughly 180,000 clones are present, approximately 88% being singletons, with the ten largest covering 0.95% to 1.3%. The sample consisted of PBMCs. The receptors derive from a man aged 25-45 years in good health and CMV-seronegative.

In its sample, this clone was seen once. V is TRBV19 and J is TRBJ1-2, with a weak D call TRBD1 (5 bases). The CDR3 extends over 14 amino acids. In germline, CDR1 is LNHDA, CDR2 SQIVND (reference sequence). Trimming shortened V by 5 bases and J by 4 bases, and 14 bases separated the two germline ends. CDR3 protein: CASSPAGTLYGYTF. CDR3 DNA sequence: TGTGCCAGTAGTCCCGCCGGGACTCTCTATGGCTACACCTTC.

V usage is TRBV9 and J usage is TRBJ2-1; perhaps TRBD2 as D (5 bases). Germline CDR1 SGDLS, CDR2 YYNGEE. V gave up 4 bases and J gave up 8 bases, with 25 bases separating them. CDR3 length: 17 residues. DNA for the CDR3: TGTGCCAGCAGCCCTGTTCGAACGGGGAATCCCCTTCATGAGCAGTTCTTC. It is translated as CASSPVRTGNPLHEQFF.

This clone has just one count. The chain recombines TRBV5-1 with TRBJ2-3; 7 bases align to TRBD2. Germline CDR1 reads SGHRS; CDR2 reads YFSETQ. This CDR3 comprises 15 residues. Losses at the gene ends were 0 bases for V and 2 bases for J; bases not matched to a gene: 3. CDR3 amino acids: CASSLAGGPTDTQYF. In nucleotides, the CDR3 is TGCGCCAGCAGCTTGGCGGGGGGTCCCACAGATACGCAGTATTTT.

The V call is TRBV9, the J call TRBJ1-4; 8 nucleotides align to TRBD1. The CDR3 is 16 residues long. CDR1 is SGDLS and CDR2 is YYNGEE in the germline V gene. V was pared by 0 bases and J by 7 bases, with 8 bases of the junction left unmatched. CDR3 sequence (DNA): TGTGCCAGCAGCGTAGTCCCGACCGACAGGGGTGAAAAACTGTTTTTT. It translates to CASSVVPTDRGEKLFF.

The chain couples TRBV7-2 to TRBJ2-3; 10 nucleotides line up with TRBD2. V shed 1 base, J shed 11 bases, and the junction held 9 bases outside the gene matches. The CDR3 has 15 residues. Germline CDR1 and CDR2: SGHTA and FQGNSA. CDR3 loop: CASSLEASGRFEQYF. CDR3 in DNA: TGTGCCAGCAGCTTAGAAGCTAGCGGGAGATTCGAGCAGTATTTT. Combining the CDR3 with reference TRBV7-2 and TRBJ2-3 gives the whole variable domain GAGVSQSPSNKVTEKGKDVELRCDPISGHTALYWYRQSLGQGLEFLIYFQGNSAPDKSGLPSDRFSAERTGGSVSTLTIQRTQQEDSAVYLCASSLEASGRFEQYFGPGTRLTVL.

This clone has just a few counts. The gene calls are TRBV6-1 and TRBJ2-1; 9 bases fit TRBD2. The CDR3 covers 14 residues. J lost 6 bases, V lost 1 base, and 1 base had no gene match. Germline V gene sequence: CDR1 MNHNS, CDR2 SASEGT. CDR3 DNA: TGTGCCAGCAGTGAAGTTAGCGGGGGCAATGAGCAGTTCTTC. It encodes CASSEVSGGNEQFF.

The chain links TRBV7-6 to TRBJ1-1; 7 bases line up with TRBD1. There are 14 residues in the CDR3. The ends lost 2 bases at V and 3 bases at J; junction bases unmatched: 3. Germline CDR1 and CDR2: SGHVS and FNYEAQ. CDR3 in DNA: TGTGCCAGCAGCTTAACAACAGGGGACACTGAAGCTTTCTTT. This sequence encodes CASSLTTGDTEAFF.

The chain is built from TRBV5-4 and TRBJ2-5, with 9 bases that match TRBD1. The DNA matches TRBJ2-7 better at its end, which makes the J call doubtful. This CDR3 comprises 15 residues. CDR1 and CDR2 from the germline V gene are SGHNT and YYREEE (reference sequence). The CDR3 sequence is CASSSVGTGYYEQYF. The CDR3 DNA is TGTGCCAGCAGCTCGGTTGGGACAGGGTACTACGAGCAGTACTTC.

The rearrangement links TRBV7-8 to TRBJ1-2; D is possibly TRBD1 (6 bases). Trimming stripped 6 bases from V and 0 bases from J, with 17 bases between. This CDR3 has 16 amino acids. The germline V gene encodes CDR1 SGHVS and CDR2 FQNEAQ. The CDR3 region has the DNA TGTGCCAGCAGGCAAGAATGGGGGCGAACTAACTATGGCTACACCTTC. Its translation is CASRQEWGRTNYGYTF.

This chain joins TRBV5-1 and TRBJ2-2, with 9 bases that match TRBD2. V lost 7 bases to trimming and J lost 7 bases; unmatched junction nucleotides: 17. Germline CDR1 is SGHRS and CDR2 is YFSETQ. The CDR3 extends over 17 amino acids. CDR3 amino acids: CASQMPSAGGPGGELFF. CDR3 DNA sequence: TGCGCCAGCCAAATGCCGTCGGCGGGAGGGCCTGGCGGGGAGCTGTTTTTT.

The chain is built from TRBV6-6 and TRBJ1-5; D is uncertain. The CDR3 loop spans 12 amino acids. The V end lost 5 bases, the J end lost 10 bases, and 12 bases lay between the germline ends. The germline CDR1 and CDR2 sequences are MNHNY and SVGAGI (reference sequence). CDR3: CASSTSNRPQHF. CDR3 DNA: TGTGCCAGCAGTACCTCTAATCGACCCCAGCATTTT.

There are a few counts of this clone. The chain joins TRBV9 to TRBJ2-7; 8 nucleotides line up with TRBD2. The CDR3 loop spans 17 amino acids. The germline V gene has CDR1 SGDLS and CDR2 YYNGEE. The trim removed 4 bases at V and 0 bases at J, leaving 12 bases unmatched. The CDR3 coding sequence is TGTGCCAGCAGCACACCCCGGGGGGGGCCGACCTCCTACGAGCAGTACTTC. Translating it yields CASSTPRGGPTSYEQYF.